Reported below is one TCR beta chain. This clonotype showed up just a few times. This clone's antigen is unknown. Base qualities are not provided; no much larger clone lies one nucleotide away. The roughly 38 donors, aged about 6 to 95 years, were systemically healthy Caucasian individuals from Russia. Each donor gave around 9 milliliters of peripheral blood, collected into EDTA-treated Vacutainer tubes. PBMCs were isolated by Ficoll-Paque density-gradient centrifugation, with at least 7 million obtained per sample. Total RNA, at least 6 micrograms per sample, was extracted from PBMCs with Trizol reagent. For every donor, an aliquot of PBMCs went through flow cytometry to measure the percentages of naive CD45RAhigh/CD27high T cells. This entry comes from a study of blood T cells in healthy people across ages (dated by TCRdb to about 2015). Notes on the research overall: In model experiments, roughly one uniquely barcoded TCR beta cDNA molecule per two T cells was captured by template switching. To track age-related changes in TCR beta repertoire diversity, the study relied on deep sequencing normalized with unique cDNA molecular identifiers. Donors were grouped into four age groups: young (average approximately 15 years), middle-aged (under 40), aged (around 66) and long-lived (just over 80). To avoid experimental bias, donors of different ages were distributed randomly across sequencing lanes. For two donors (one aged 18 to 29 and one aged 80 or older), the study analyzed two additional independent replicas of 1 million unique cDNA reads from the same blood draw. Study-wide findings and limitations: Observed TCR beta diversity per million T cells fell roughly linearly with age, and a significant reduction was already apparent by age roughly 40. The percentage of naive T cells measured by flow cytometry correlated strongly with observed TCR beta diversity. Compared with the aged group, the long-lived group had more naive CD4+ T cells, fewer expanded clones and increased TCR diversity, suggesting age selection. Estimates of total diversity based on one million sequenced T cells were regarded as lower bounds and as underestimates. Because the CMV infection status of the donors was unknown, age-related changes in expanded clonotypes may potentially have been confounded. Conclusive comparison of naive and antigen-experienced compartments was prevented by the profiling of bulk unsorted PBMCs.

The protocol used for the library was 5' RACE. Instrument on record: Illumina HiSeq 2500. A second PCR of roughly 6 to 11 cycles was run with a J-beta primer mix and a sample-barcoded 5' primer. Each TCR beta cDNA molecule received a unique molecular identifier from a template-switch 5' adaptor carrying 12 random nucleotides. Each sample yielded at least 3 million CDR3-containing paired-end reads. First-strand cDNA was synthesized from all RNA with the Mint cDNA synthesis kit, primed by a TRBC-specific oligonucleotide. All cDNA was treated with uracil-DNA glycosylase and then went through a first 18-cycle PCR with the universal primers M1SS and BC2_uni_R. The original pipeline was this. For normalization, 1 million high-quality reads, each with a distinct molecular identifier, were randomly selected from each sample. Reads with shared molecular identifiers were discarded instead of being binned into consensus sequences. MiTCR, set to a Q25 quality threshold and the strictest error-elimination algorithm, was used for CDR3 identification, clonotype clustering and error correction. A nonparametric unseen species model with Euler transformation was used to estimate lower-bound total TCR beta diversity. TCRdb trimmed public reads at Q25 via fastp, called clones via MiXCR and kept in-frame beta chains. CDR3 protein sequences are deduplicated, and each keeps its most common genes and DNA. The V and J calls follow TCRdb's processing rather than the paper's. This sample gives more than 700,000 distinct CDR3 sequences in total; about 55% of them show up just once. About 42% of the sample goes to the ten largest clones.

Taken from cysteine to phenylalanine, the CDR3 has 14 residues. The entry retains the CDR3 DNA only, 42 bases that are in frame from base 1. V lost 4 bases and J lost 12 bases; the stretch between them is 22 bases long. The germline V gene (reference sequence) yields LGHDT for CDR1 and YNNKEL for CDR2. The sequenced sample was blood. The TCR was taken from a man older than 75 in good health. The chain joins TRBV3-1 to TRBJ2-7; the D element could tentatively be TRBD1 or TRBD2, as 5 bases agree for each. CDR3 loop: CASSLSGPPLTLYF. The DNA sequence follows: TGTGCCAGCAGCCTCTCGGGACCCCCACTCACGTTGTACTTC.